The entry below describes one T cell receptor beta chain. Its antigen is not identified. 60 Vbeta and 13 Jbeta primers were used in PCR. This table comes from immunoSEQ multiplex PCR, and its TCRdb copy is limited to in-frame clones, with some not included. The sample contains about 180,000 clones, 80% to 90% of which appear only once. CDR3 length: 11 amino acids. The V gene's germline CDR1 is MGHDK and CDR2 SYGVNS. The data were obtained in a study of cytomegalovirus exposure and HLA in healthy donors. The study, taken as a whole, reports: TCR beta chains numbering roughly 150 were designated cytomegalovirus-associated.

V is TRBV25-1 and J is TRBJ2-5; D gene ambiguous. The J call may be in error: the DNA end matches TRBJ2-7 better. Sequenced material: PBMCs. This receptor was obtained from a male donor in good health and CMV-seronegative. The DNA for the CDR3 is TGTGCCAGCAGTCCGCTGAACGAGCAGTACTTC. Translating gives CASSPLNEQYF.